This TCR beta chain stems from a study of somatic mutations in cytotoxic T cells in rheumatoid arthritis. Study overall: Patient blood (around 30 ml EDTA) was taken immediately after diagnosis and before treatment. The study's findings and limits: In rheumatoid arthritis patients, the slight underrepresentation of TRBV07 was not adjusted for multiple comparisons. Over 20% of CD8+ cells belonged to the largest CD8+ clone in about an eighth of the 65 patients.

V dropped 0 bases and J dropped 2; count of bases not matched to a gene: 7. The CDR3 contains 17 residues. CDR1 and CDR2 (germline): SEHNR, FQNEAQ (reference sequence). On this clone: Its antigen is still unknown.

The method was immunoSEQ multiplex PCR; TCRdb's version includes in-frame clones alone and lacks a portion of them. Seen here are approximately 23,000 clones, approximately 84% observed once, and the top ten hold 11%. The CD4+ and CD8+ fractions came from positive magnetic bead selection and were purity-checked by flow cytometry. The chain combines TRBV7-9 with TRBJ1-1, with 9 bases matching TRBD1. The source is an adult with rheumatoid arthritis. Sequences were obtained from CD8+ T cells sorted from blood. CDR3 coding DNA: TGTGCCAGCAGCTTAGCGGCGGGGACAGGGAGAAACACTGAAGCTTTCTTT. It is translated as CASSLAAGTGRNTEAFF. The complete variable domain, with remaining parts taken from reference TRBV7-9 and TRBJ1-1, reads DTGVSQNPRHKITKRGQNVTFRCDPISEHNRLYWYRQTLGQGPEFLTYFQNEAQLEKSRLLSDRFSAERPKGSFSTLEIQRTEQGDSAMYLCASSLAAGTGRNTEAFFGQGTRLTVV.